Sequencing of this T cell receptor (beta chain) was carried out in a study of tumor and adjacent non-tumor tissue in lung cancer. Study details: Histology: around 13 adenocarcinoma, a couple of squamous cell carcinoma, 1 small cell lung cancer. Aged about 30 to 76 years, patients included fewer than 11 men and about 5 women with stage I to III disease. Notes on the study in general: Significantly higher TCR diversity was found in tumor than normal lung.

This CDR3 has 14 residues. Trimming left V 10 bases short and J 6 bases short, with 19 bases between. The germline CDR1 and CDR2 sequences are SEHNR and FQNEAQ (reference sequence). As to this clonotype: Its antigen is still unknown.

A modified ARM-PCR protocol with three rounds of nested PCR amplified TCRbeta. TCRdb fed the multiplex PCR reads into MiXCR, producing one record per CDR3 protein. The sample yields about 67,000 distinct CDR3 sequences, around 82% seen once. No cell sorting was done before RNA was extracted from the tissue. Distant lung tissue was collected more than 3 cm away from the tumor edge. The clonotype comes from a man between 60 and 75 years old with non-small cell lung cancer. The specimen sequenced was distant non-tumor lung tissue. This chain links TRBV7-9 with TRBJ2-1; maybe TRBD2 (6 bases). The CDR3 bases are TGTGCCAAAAGCCCTAGCAGGAGGGCCAATGAGCAGTTCTTC. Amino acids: CAKSPSRRANEQFF.